The 24 T cell receptor beta chains reported below all come from one sample, sequenced in a study of low-dose radiotherapy and immunotherapy resistance in tumors. Time point noted: before trial treatment. Primers used for first-strand cDNA, a TRAV- and TRBV-specific set, covered both alpha and beta chains. TCR amplification involved 15 to 20 PCR cycles with a constant-region primer and V-primer adapter. TCRdb recomputed calls from the reads with MiXCR, one row per CDR3 protein. The sample lists tens of thousands of distinct CDR3 sequences, 26% occurring once. The sample was PBMCs, taken before treatment. The receptors derive from a male donor with rectosigmoid adenocarcinoma.

This clonotype came up many times. This chain connects TRBV5-1 to TRBJ2-3; no clear D. The CDR3 extends over 13 amino acids. The germline gives CDR1 SGHRS, CDR2 YFSETQ. V lost 1 base to trimming and J lost 7 bases, with 10 bases between them. CDR3: CASSLPPFNTQYF. The CDR3, as DNA: TGCGCCAGCAGCTTGCCCCCTTTCAATACGCAGTATTTT.

This clonotype was observed once. A much larger clone lies a single base off, so this may be a read error. The chain is built from TRBV27 and TRBJ1-2; TRBD1 aligns across 7 bases. Trimming removed 7 bases from V and 8 bases from J; junction bases left unmatched: 10. This CDR3 has 13 amino acids. Germline CDR1 and CDR2: MNHEY and SMNVEV (reference sequence). The CDR3 loop is CASNSETGHGYTF. The CDR3 DNA reads as TGTGCCAGCAATTCCGAGACAGGGCACGGCTACACCTTC.

This clonotype has a count of ten or more. The V call is TRBV6-1, the J call TRBJ2-7, with 14 bases that match TRBD2. The CDR3 consists of 17 residues. V was clipped by 2 bases and J by 3 bases; unmatched bases: 6. Germline V CDR1 and CDR2: MNHNS, SASEGT. CDR3 coding DNA: TGTGCCAGCAGTGAAATGGGGGGACTAGCGGGGGTCTACGAGCAGTACTTC. It is translated as CASSEMGGLAGVYEQYF.

This clonotype showed up just a few times. The gene calls are TRBV9 and TRBJ2-1; D is unclear. CDR3 length equals 14 residues. Trimming took 3 bases from V and 3 from J, leaving 10 bases between them. Looked up from germline, CDR1 is SGDLS and CDR2 is YYNGEE. CDR3 coding DNA: TGTGCCAGCAGCGCCGACGGAATCTACAATGAGCAGTTCTTC. It translates to CASSADGIYNEQFF. Combining the CDR3 with reference TRBV9 and TRBJ2-1 gives the whole variable domain DSGVTQTPKHLITATGQRVTLRCSPRSGDLSVYWYQQSLDQGLQFLIQYYNGEERAKGNILERFSAQQFPDLHSELNLSSLELGDSALYFCASSADGIYNEQFFGPGTRLTVL.

This clonotype was picked up many times. This chain joins TRBV12-3 or TRBV12-4 and TRBJ2-1; unclear D gene. The CDR3 is 14 amino acids. V was shortened by 1 base and J by 5 bases, with 9 bases between the two germline ends. The CDR3 DNA follows: TGTGCCAGCAGTTTAGGTCGACCTGACAATGAGCAGTTCTTC. This codes for CASSLGRPDNEQFF.

The table lists this clonotype with many counts. The rearrangement uses TRBV6-2 or TRBV6-3 and TRBJ2-3; 7 bases agree with TRBD2. In germline, CDR1 is MNHEY, CDR2 SVGEGT. This CDR3 has 15 amino acids. V lost 1 base, J lost 7 bases, and 8 bases stayed unmatched. CDR3 sequence reads: CASSYLQRGRNTQYF. CDR3 coding DNA: TGTGCCAGCAGTTACTTACAGCGGGGAAGAAATACGCAGTATTTT.

This clonotype was picked up many times. The chain joins TRBV18 to TRBJ2-1; 13 nucleotides line up with TRBD2. The CDR3 is 16 amino acids. V was clipped by 3 bases and J by 7 bases; unmatched bases: 6. CDR1 and CDR2 (germline): KGHSH, LQKENI. The CDR3 DNA reads TGTGCCAGCTCACCTCGGACTAGCGGGAGTGGTAATGAGCAGTTCTTC. It codes for CASSPRTSGSGNEQFF.

As to this clonotype: With only one base between it and a far larger clone, this is likely a read error. The rearrangement joins TRBV5-3 to TRBJ2-5; 7 bases match TRBD1. TRBV5-3 is an ORF for which the function is uncertain. With 8 bases clipped from V and 2 bases from J, the junction kept 15 bases outside the gene matches. This CDR3 is built from 16 residues. CDR3 sequence reads: CASNLTGVGTQETQYF. The CDR3 bases are TGTGCCAGCAACCTTACAGGGGTTGGGACACAAGAGACCCAGTACTTC.

This clonotype was found many times. The CDR3 bases are TGTGCCAGCAGCGTAGCGGGGTACACCGGGGAGCTGTTTTTT. This translates into CASSVAGYTGELFF. The V call is TRBV25-1, the J call TRBJ2-2, with 8 bases lining up with TRBD2. Germline assignment: CDR1 MGHDK and CDR2 SYGVNS. Losses at the gene ends were 6 bases for V and 3 bases for J; bases not matched to a gene: 3. The CDR3 runs to 14 residues.

This clonotype was recorded at least ten times. The chain recombines TRBV6-4 with TRBJ2-6, with D hard to call. The V end lost 0 bases, the J end lost 0 bases, and 3 bases lay between the germline ends. Germline CDR1 MRHNA, CDR2 SNTAGT. This CDR3 contains 15 residues. The CDR3 sequence: CASSDSRSGANVLTF. The CDR3 region has the DNA TGTGCCAGCAGTGACTCGCGCTCTGGGGCCAACGTCCTGACTTTC.

This clonotype was counted many times. The chain joins TRBV20-1 to TRBJ2-7; D might be TRBD2 (7 bases). Trimming pared 3 bases from V and 5 bases from J, leaving 17 bases between. CDR1 is DFQATT and CDR2 is SNEGSKA in the germline V gene (reference sequence). The CDR3 has 14 residues. CDR3 protein: CSARIGGAVDEQYF. CDR3 in DNA: TGCAGTGCTAGGATTGGGGGGGCCGTAGACGAGCAGTACTTC.

The genes are TRBV18 and TRBJ2-1; 11 nucleotides align to TRBD2. Trimming at V came to 4 bases and at J to 8 bases, leaving 7 bases not matched to a gene. The CDR3 sequence is 15 residues long. Germline V gene sequence: CDR1 KGHSH, CDR2 LQKENI. In DNA, the CDR3 is TGTGCCAGCTCACAAGCACTAGCGGGAGTGGATGAGCAGTTCTTC. This codes for CASSQALAGVDEQFF.

This clonotype was seen many times. This chain links TRBV28 with TRBJ2-7; no definite D call. Germline V gene data show CDR1 as MDHEN and CDR2 as SYDVKM. V lost 4 bases, J lost 5 bases, and 18 bases lay in between. This CDR3 comprises 15 residues. CDR3 sequence reads: CASSSGLDPRDEQYF. Written as DNA, the CDR3 is TGTGCCAGCAGTTCGGGTCTTGATCCACGGGACGAGCAGTACTTC. Supplemented by reference TRBV28 and TRBJ2-7, the full variable domain reads DVKVTQSSRYLVKRTGEKVFLECVQDMDHENMFWYRQDPGLGLRLIYFSYDVKMKEKGDIPEGYSVSREKKERFSLILESASTNQTSMYLCASSSGLDPRDEQYFGPGTRLTVT.

This clonotype was seen at least ten times. The rearrangement uses TRBV6-1 and TRBJ2-7, with 7 positions matching TRBD1. This CDR3 has 15 residues. Trimming removed 7 bases from V and 4 bases from J; junction bases left unmatched: 13. Germline assignment: CDR1 MNHNS and CDR2 SASEGT. DNA for the CDR3: TGTGCCAGCAATACGCCGACAGGGTCCAAGTACGAGCAGTACTTC. Translation gives CASNTPTGSKYEQYF.

A word on this clonotype: This clone may be a read error of a much larger clone one base away. V gene TRBV19 combines with J gene TRBJ2-1, with D possibly being TRBD2 (7 bases). The germline V gene has CDR1 LNHDA and CDR2 SQIVND (reference sequence). This CDR3 comprises 15 residues. V lost 5 bases to trimming and J lost 10 bases, with 21 bases between them. CDR3 region: CASSSPTGGSYEQFF. In DNA form, the CDR3 reads TGTGCCAGTAGTTCCCCGACGGGGGGCTCCTACGAGCAGTTCTTC. Variable domain in full (rest from reference TRBV19 and TRBJ2-1): DGGITQSPKYLFRKEGQNVTLSCEQNLNHDAMYWYRQDPGQGLRLIYYSQIVNDFQKGDIAEGYSVSREKKESFPLTVTSAQKNPTAFYLCASSSPTGGSYEQFFGPGTRLTVL.

Of note for this clonotype: At one end the junction does not follow the germline gene, possibly because of a read error. The chain is built from TRBV5-3 and TRBJ2-2, with D unclear. TRBV5-3 is assigned to the ORF class and has an uncertain function. This CDR3 contains 15 residues. The CDR3 DNA is TGTGCCAGCAGCTCGTCTGTGTATAACACCGGGGAGCTGTTTTTT. Translated: CASSSSVYNTGELFF.

This clonotype was observed at least ten times. J is TRBJ1-2 and V is TRBV28; D is ambiguous. This CDR3 is 12 amino acids long. Germline CDR1 MDHEN, CDR2 SYDVKM. V shed 7 bases and J shed 4 bases, with 10 bases lying between them. CDR3 sequence reads: CASISRIYGYTF. CDR3 in DNA: TGTGCCAGCATCTCAAGGATCTATGGCTACACCTTC.

The J gene is TRBJ2-6, the V gene TRBV29-1; 9 bases are a match to TRBD2. This CDR3 is built from 15 residues. Germline CDR1 is SQVTM and CDR2 is ANQGSEA. Losses at the gene ends were 4 bases for V and 0 bases for J; bases not matched to a gene: 1. In nucleotides, the CDR3 is TGCAGCGTTGTTAGCGGGAGCTCTGGGGCCAACGTCCTGACTTTC. It yields the protein CSVVSGSSGANVLTF.

By proportion, this clonotype is medium-sized. The chain recombines TRBV11-2 with TRBJ2-1; perhaps TRBD1 as D (5 bases). Looked up from germline, CDR1 is SGHAT and CDR2 is FQNNGV. The CDR3 runs to 8 residues. CDR3 loop: CGGAEQFF. DNA of the CDR3: TGTGGTGGGGCTGAGCAGTTCTTC.

This clonotype was counted at least ten times. The CDR3 DNA follows: TGTGCCAGCACGACTGCCAGCCACGAGCAGTACTTC. It is translated as CASTTASHEQYF. The J gene is TRBJ2-7, the V gene TRBV28, with D uncertain. The length of the CDR3 is 12 residues. V gave up 7 bases and J gave up 5 bases, with 12 bases separating them. The V gene's germline CDR1 is MDHEN and CDR2 SYDVKM.

J is TRBJ2-1 and V is TRBV29-1; 16 bases are shared with TRBD2. The germline V gene encodes CDR1 SQVTM and CDR2 ANQGSEA. The CDR3 is made up of 18 amino acids. J lost 3 bases, V lost 6 bases, and 11 bases had no gene match. CDR3: CSVRTGTSGRGVYNEQFF. CDR3 DNA sequence: TGCAGCGTCCGAACCGGGACTAGCGGGAGGGGGGTCTACAATGAGCAGTTCTTC.

This clonotype was recorded at least ten times. The chain uses TRBV7-3 and TRBJ2-1; the match to TRBD2 covers 10 bases. The CDR3 loop spans 15 amino acids. Germline CDR1 and CDR2: SGHTA and FQGTGA. V shed 2 bases and J 6 bases; nucleotides not matched to a gene: 4. The CDR3 loop reads CASSLLAGELNEQFF. The CDR3 nucleotides are TGTGCCAGCAGCTTACTAGCGGGAGAGCTCAATGAGCAGTTCTTC.

This sequence joins TRBV6-6 and TRBJ2-4; 8 bases fit TRBD1. With V trimmed by 4 bases and J by 9 bases, 11 bases remained unmatched. Germline values: CDR1 MNHNY, CDR2 SVGAGI (reference sequence). The CDR3 is 15 residues long. The CDR3 region has the DNA TGTGCCAGCAGTTCCCCGCCACTGGACAGGGTCATTCAGTACTTC. Translation: CASSSPPLDRVIQYF.

This clonotype was found many times. V usage is TRBV7-2 and J usage is TRBJ2-1; D unclear. CDR3 size: 16 residues. The V end lost 3 bases, the J end lost 7 bases, and 19 bases lay between the germline ends. Germline values: CDR1 SGHTA, CDR2 FQGNSA. The CDR3 is CASSLVWQVGDNEQFF. The CDR3 coding sequence is TGTGCCAGCAGCTTGGTCTGGCAGGTTGGGGATAATGAGCAGTTCTTC.